Listed below are T cell receptor beta chains from one sample, sequenced in a study of beta chain features in type 1 diabetes. The assay was immunoSEQ multiplex PCR, and TCRdb's table has in-frame clones only and misses some. Of about 660,000 clones detected, about 14% appear once; the ten largest clones hold just under 0.04%. Sequences were obtained from naive CD4+ T cells from blood. Receptors were obtained from a man between 18 and 35 years old with type 1 diabetes. Each CDR3 is given with its conserved first and last residue. The order of the fields is D gene, V gene, clone size, J gene, CDR3 DNA, CDR3 protein. A D gene is named only where the DNA matches it firmly. The size of a clone is reported for some rows only, either as once, few or many, or as a class for expanded clones.

D gene: NA
V gene: TRBV6-5
clone size: few
J gene: TRBJ1-1
CDR3 DNA: TGTGCCAGCAGTTTGGGGCAAAGGACTGAAGCTTTCTTT
CDR3 protein: CASSLGQRTEAFF

D gene: TRBD1
V gene: TRBV29-1
clone size: NA
J gene: TRBJ2-5
CDR3 DNA: TGCAGCGTTGGCCCCAGGACAGGGAAGATGAAGACCCAGTACTTC
CDR3 protein: CSVGPRTGKMKTQYF

D gene: TRBD2
V gene: TRBV28
clone size: NA
J gene: TRBJ2-3
CDR3 DNA: TGTGCCAGCAGTTTACCCGGGACTAGCGTGGCAGATACGCAGTATTTT
CDR3 protein: CASSLPGTSVADTQYF

D gene: TRBD1
V gene: TRBV29-1
clone size: NA
J gene: TRBJ2-7
CDR3 DNA: TGCAGCGTTGAATTACAGGGGAAGGGCGAGCAGTACTTC
CDR3 protein: CSVELQGKGEQYF

D gene: TRBD1
V gene: TRBV30
clone size: few
J gene: TRBJ2-2
CDR3 DNA: TGTGCCTGGAGAAAGGGGACAGGGTACACCGGGGAGCTGTTTTTT
CDR3 protein: CAWRKGTGYTGELFF

D gene: NA
V gene: TRBV30
clone size: NA
J gene: TRBJ2-6
CDR3 DNA: TGTGCCTGGAGTGCAGGGCTCCCTGGGGCCAACGTCCTGACTTTC
CDR3 protein: CAWSAGLPGANVLTF

D gene: TRBD2
V gene: TRBV6-6
clone size: few
J gene: TRBJ2-7
CDR3 DNA: TGTGCCAGCAGTTTCCAAAGCGGGAGGCATTCCTACGAGCAGTACTTC
CDR3 protein: CASSFQSGRHSYEQYF

D gene: TRBD2
V gene: TRBV29-1
clone size: NA
J gene: TRBJ2-5
CDR3 DNA: TGCAGCGTGGCCACTAGCGGGAGATGGGAGACCCAGTACTTC
CDR3 protein: CSVATSGRWETQYF

D gene: NA
V gene: TRBV6-5
clone size: NA
J gene: TRBJ2-7
CDR3 DNA: TGTGCCAGCAGTTTTTCCCGGACTCCCTCCTACGAGCAGTACTTC
CDR3 protein: CASSFSRTPSYEQYF

D gene: TRBD1
V gene: TRBV27
clone size: few
J gene: TRBJ2-7
CDR3 DNA: TGTGCCAGCAGGAATAGACAGGGTCGTAGGTACGAGCAGTACTTC
CDR3 protein: CASRNRQGRRYEQYF

D gene: NA
V gene: TRBV30
clone size: few
J gene: TRBJ2-1
CDR3 DNA: TGTGCCTGGAGCGCGGGACTTAGCTCCTACAATGAGCAGTTCTTC
CDR3 protein: CAWSAGLSSYNEQFF

D gene: NA
V gene: TRBV10-3
clone size: few
J gene: TRBJ1-5
CDR3 DNA: TGTGCCATCAGTGACCGCCAGCAGCTTAGCAATCAGCCCCAGCATTTT
CDR3 protein: CAISDRQQLSNQPQHF

D gene: NA
V gene: TRBV18
clone size: few
J gene: TRBJ2-3
CDR3 DNA: TGTGCCAGCGCGCAAACCCGGGTCGAAGGAGATACGCAGTATTTT
CDR3 protein: CASAQTRVEGDTQYF

D gene: TRBD1
V gene: TRBV30
clone size: NA
J gene: TRBJ1-4
CDR3 DNA: TGTGCCTGGGGTACAGGGGGAGGTGAAAAACTGTTTTTT
CDR3 protein: CAWGTGGGEKLFF

D gene: NA
V gene: TRBV2
clone size: NA
J gene: TRBJ1-1
CDR3 DNA: TGTGCCAGCAGTGAAGAGGGAATCACTGAAGCTTTCTTT
CDR3 protein: CASSEEGITEAFF

D gene: NA
V gene: TRBV6-5
clone size: NA
J gene: TRBJ2-7
CDR3 DNA: TGTGCCAGCAGTTACATCAACGGGGACGAGCAGTACTTC
CDR3 protein: CASSYINGDEQYF

D gene: NA
V gene: TRBV14
clone size: NA
J gene: TRBJ2-1
CDR3 DNA: TGTGCCAGCAGCCGGGGATACTACAATGAGCAGTTCTTC
CDR3 protein: CASSRGYYNEQFF